The 2 T cell receptor beta chains given below trace back to one sample, sequenced in a study of radiation and T cells in renal cell carcinoma. The method was immunoSEQ multiplex PCR; TCRdb's version includes in-frame clones alone and lacks a portion of them. Of roughly 49,000 clones in the sample, 80% were seen once. Time point: blood 2 weeks post-SBRT. Treatment noted: 15 Gy SBRT to primary tumor, nephrectomy 4 weeks later. This material consisted of blood, taken from a patient whose treatment included radiotherapy and nephrectomy. The receptors derive from a woman aged 70-85 years with renal cell carcinoma.

Of note for this clone: The germline gene is not matched at one end of the junction; a read error may be the cause. J is TRBJ1-2 and V is TRBV7-2; D is unclear. Per the germline V gene, CDR1 is SGHTA and CDR2 is FQGNSA. This CDR3 contains 14 residues. The CDR3, as DNA: TGTGCCAGCAGCTTTATAGGTGTCGACTATGGCCACACCTTC. Translated, it gives CASSFIGVDYGHTF.

The table lists this clone with a count of one. J is TRBJ1-4 and V is TRBV10-3; TRBD1 matches at 11 bases. This CDR3 is built from 14 residues. V dropped 5 bases and J dropped 8; count of bases not matched to a gene: 4. Germline V CDR1 and CDR2: ENHRY, SYGVKD. This CDR3 reads CAISPGTGGEKLFF. CDR3 nucleotide sequence: TGTGCCATCAGTCCCGGGACAGGGGGAGAAAAACTGTTTTTT.